This is a list of T cell receptor beta chains from one sample in a study of T cell changes during pregnancy in multiple sclerosis. The data were produced by immunoSEQ multiplex PCR, yet TCRdb's version contains in-frame clones alone and is incomplete. This sample yields 30,000 or so clones, of which approximately 89% are seen a single time; 0.65% to 0.9% belongs to the top ten. The sample here was CD4+ T cells from peripheral blood mononuclear cells, taken in the second trimester of pregnancy. The receptors were gathered from a female donor with multiple sclerosis, enrolled in a pregnancy study. Each CDR3 is given with its conserved first and last residue. D genes are given only for firm matches. Only some rows state a clone size, as once, few, many or a class for expanded clones.

V: TRBV18; J: TRBJ2-3; length: 15; D: TRBD2; size: once; DNA: TGTGCCAGCTCCCTAGCGGGGGGGAACACAGATACGCAGTATTTT; CDR3: CASSLAGGNTDTQYF
V: TRBV5-1; J: TRBJ1-1; length: 14; D: .; size: once; DNA: TGCGCCAGCAGCTTGGAGCTCGGGTCCGCTGAAGCTTTCTTT; CDR3: CASSLELGSAEAFF
V: TRBV5-1; J: TRBJ1-2; length: 14; D: .; size: .; DNA: TGCGCCAGCAGCTTGGGTGACACTAACTATGGCTACACCTTC; CDR3: CASSLGDTNYGYTF
V: TRBV9; J: TRBJ2-5; length: 14; D: TRBD1; size: few; DNA: TGTGCCAGCTCCCTACAGGGGGCTGGGGAGACCCAGTACTTC; CDR3: CASSLQGAGETQYF
V: TRBV7-8; J: TRBJ1-5; length: 15; D: .; size: .; DNA: TGTGCCAGCAGCTTATACGGGGTGGGAAATCAGCCCCAGCATTTT; CDR3: CASSLYGVGNQPQHF
V: TRBV6-4; J: TRBJ2-5; length: 14; D: .; size: .; DNA: TGTGCCAGCAGTGACTCGGGGGGGCTCGAGACCCAGTACTTC; CDR3: CASSDSGGLETQYF
V: TRBV4-3; J: TRBJ2-3; length: 13; D: .; size: .; DNA: TGCGCCAGCAGCCAAGATCATCGGGATACGCAGTATTTT; CDR3: CASSQDHRDTQYF
V: TRBV11-2; J: TRBJ1-3; length: 14; D: .; size: .; DNA: TGTGCCAGCAGCTTAGACAGGGTCGGAAACACCATATATTTT; CDR3: CASSLDRVGNTIYF
V: TRBV5-1; J: TRBJ1-6; length: 16; D: .; size: .; DNA: TGCGCCAGCAGCCCCCAGGGGAGCTCCTATAATTCACCCCTCCACTTT; CDR3: CASSPQGSSYNSPLHF
V: TRBV28; J: TRBJ1-3; length: 20; D: TRBD1; size: .; DNA: TGTGCCAGCATTGCTTACTCCGGGACAGGGGTCCCTTACTCTGGAAACACCATATATTTT; CDR3: CASIAYSGTGVPYSGNTIYF
V: TRBV4-2; J: TRBJ2-7; length: 17; D: .; size: .; DNA: TGTGCCAGCAGCCAAGACGCAGCAACTAGCCTTTCCTACGAGCAGTACTTC; CDR3: CASSQDAATSLSYEQYF
V: TRBV4-1; J: TRBJ2-2; length: 18; D: TRBD1; size: once; DNA: TGCGCCAGCAGCCAAGTTGGGCTTAGGGGGCCTGGCACCGGGGAGCTGTTTTTT; CDR3: CASSQVGLRGPGTGELFF
V: TRBV5-1; J: TRBJ1-2; length: 15; D: TRBD1; size: .; DNA: TGCGCCAGCAGCTTGCTTCCTGGACAGGGCTATGGCTACACCTTC; CDR3: CASSLLPGQGYGYTF
V: TRBV28; J: TRBJ2-3; length: 14; D: .; size: .; DNA: TGTGCCAGCTACCCCGCGGCAGGGTCAGATACGCAGTATTTT; CDR3: CASYPAAGSDTQYF
V: TRBV5-1; J: TRBJ1-2; length: 14; D: .; size: once; DNA: TGCGCCAGCAGCTTGGGGTCAGTCTCCTATGGCTACACCTTC; CDR3: CASSLGSVSYGYTF
V: TRBV7-2; J: TRBJ2-1; length: 16; D: .; size: once; DNA: TGTGCCAGCAGCTTAGTTCAAGGGGCGGCCTACAATGAGCAGTTCTTC; CDR3: CASSLVQGAAYNEQFF
V: TRBV6-5; J: TRBJ1-2; length: 13; D: TRBD1; size: .; DNA: TGTGCCAGCAGTCAGGGGGACACCTATGGCTACACCTTC; CDR3: CASSQGDTYGYTF
V: TRBV14; J: TRBJ1-4; length: 18; D: TRBD1; size: few; DNA: TGTGCCAGCAGCCCCCGGGACAGCCTTGCTACAACTAATGAAAAACTGTTTTTT; CDR3: CASSPRDSLATTNEKLFF
V: TRBV30; J: TRBJ2-3; length: 13; D: .; size: .; DNA: TGTGCCTGGAGTGTAAACGGGAGAAATACGCAGTATTTT; CDR3: CAWSVNGRNTQYF
V: TRBV5-6; J: TRBJ2-1; length: 15; D: TRBD2; size: .; DNA: TGTGCCAGCAGCTCGTGGCTAGCGGGTTACAATGAGCAGTTCTTC; CDR3: CASSSWLAGYNEQFF
V: TRBV5-1; J: TRBJ1-2; length: 13; D: .; size: .; DNA: TGCGCCAGCAGCCGGACCTCGACAGATGGCTACACCTTC; CDR3: CASSRTSTDGYTF
V: TRBV27; J: TRBJ1-1; length: 16; D: .; size: .; DNA: TGTGCCAGCAGTTCGCCCCAGCGGACGAGGGCCACTGAAGCTTTCTTT; CDR3: CASSSPQRTRATEAFF
V: TRBV4-1; J: TRBJ2-3; length: 13; D: .; size: .; DNA: TGCGCCAGCAGCCTACTAGAGGCGGATACGCAGTATTTT; CDR3: CASSLLEADTQYF
V: TRBV5-6; J: TRBJ1-1; length: 14; D: .; size: .; DNA: TGTGCCAGCAGCCGGGCGGGGGGGGGCACTGAAGCTTTCTTT; CDR3: CASSRAGGGTEAFF
V: TRBV2; J: TRBJ1-2; length: 14; D: .; size: .; DNA: TGTGCCAGCAGTGAAGTTTGGGGGGACTATGGCTACACCTTC; CDR3: CASSEVWGDYGYTF
V: TRBV5-1; J: TRBJ2-5; length: 15; D: TRBD2; size: .; DNA: TGCGCCAGCAGCTTGGTGGCTAGCGGGGTAGAGACCCAGTACTTC; CDR3: CASSLVASGVETQYF
V: TRBV7-8; J: TRBJ1-1; length: 17; D: .; size: .; DNA: TGTGCCAGCAGCCCCCACAGTCGTGTCAGGGGCAACACTGAAGCTTTCTTT; CDR3: CASSPHSRVRGNTEAFF
V: TRBV11-2; J: TRBJ1-6; length: 15; D: .; size: .; DNA: TGTGCCAGCAGCTTAGCGAGCTCCTATAATTCACCCCTCCACTTT; CDR3: CASSLASSYNSPLHF
V: TRBV15; J: TRBJ1-2; length: 12; D: .; size: .; DNA: TGTGCCACCAGCAGAGGCCCCGCGGGCTACACCTTC; CDR3: CATSRGPAGYTF
V: TRBV28; J: TRBJ2-2; length: 15; D: TRBD2; size: .; DNA: TGTGCCAGCAGCAGCGGGGGCTCGAACACCGGGGAGCTGTTTTTT; CDR3: CASSSGGSNTGELFF
V: TRBV19; J: TRBJ2-5; length: 16; D: .; size: .; DNA: TGTGCCAGTAGTATTTCCACCGCCCGGGGAAGGGAGACCCAGTACTTC; CDR3: CASSISTARGRETQYF
V: TRBV19; J: TRBJ2-1; length: 15; D: TRBD2; size: .; DNA: TGTGCCAGTACCCCCGAGCTAGCGGGGGACAATGAGCAGTTCTTC; CDR3: CASTPELAGDNEQFF
V: TRBV2; J: TRBJ1-5; length: 13; D: .; size: .; DNA: TGTGCCAGCAGTGTTGCACAGGGTTGGGCCCAGCATTTT; CDR3: CASSVAQGWAQHF
V: TRBV7-9; J: TRBJ2-7; length: 12; D: .; size: .; DNA: TGTGCCAGCAGCTTAGATAGGGGACACCAGTACTTC; CDR3: CASSLDRGHQYF
V: TRBV6-6; J: TRBJ1-1; length: 12; D: TRBD1; size: .; DNA: TGTGCCAGCAGACCCGGACAGGAACGAGCTTTCTTT; CDR3: CASRPGQERAFF
V: TRBV6-6; J: TRBJ1-3; length: 13; D: .; size: .; DNA: TGTGCCAGCAGTTACAGGGGGGGAAACACCATATATTTT; CDR3: CASSYRGGNTIYF
V: TRBV9; J: TRBJ1-1; length: 13; D: TRBD1; size: once; DNA: TGTGCCAGCAGCTTCACAGGGGACACTGAAGCTTTCTTT; CDR3: CASSFTGDTEAFF
V: TRBV5-1; J: TRBJ1-1; length: 13; D: TRBD1; size: .; DNA: TGCGCCAGCAGCTTCCGAGGGGGCTTTGAAGCTTTCTTT; CDR3: CASSFRGGFEAFF
V: TRBV6-1; J: TRBJ2-6; length: 18; D: .; size: .; DNA: TGTGCCAGCAGTGAGCATGCTAAAGGGGCCACTGGGGCCAACGTCCTGACTTTC; CDR3: CASSEHAKGATGANVLTF
V: TRBV6-5; J: TRBJ2-7; length: 13; D: .; size: .; DNA: TGTGCCAGCAGTACCTCCCGGGCCTACGAGCAGTACTTC; CDR3: CASSTSRAYEQYF
V: TRBV5-6; J: TRBJ1-2; length: 15; D: TRBD1; size: .; DNA: TGTGCCAGCAGCCCTGCCGGGACAGGGGGCCATGGCTACACCTTC; CDR3: CASSPAGTGGHGYTF
V: TRBV21-1; J: TRBJ1-5; length: 14; D: .; size: .; DNA: TGTGCCCCCCGGCCGGGGTCTCGCAATCAGCCCCAGCATTTT; CDR3: CAPRPGSRNQPQHF
V: TRBV7-8; J: TRBJ1-5; length: 16; D: .; size: .; DNA: TGTGCCAGCAGCTTACAGGTTCGGACAGTCAATCAGCCCCAGCATTTT; CDR3: CASSLQVRTVNQPQHF
V: TRBV2; J: TRBJ1-6; length: 15; D: .; size: few; DNA: TGTGCCAGCAGTGAATGGCAGCTAGATAATTCACCCCTCCACTTT; CDR3: CASSEWQLDNSPLHF
V: TRBV15; J: TRBJ2-2; length: 16; D: .; size: .; DNA: TGTGCCACCAGCAGAGATCAGGGTGTTAGAACCGGGGAGCTGTTTTTT; CDR3: CATSRDQGVRTGELFF
V: TRBV19; J: TRBJ1-4; length: 15; D: TRBD1; size: .; DNA: TGTGCCAGTAGTATAGAAGACGGGGACAGTGAAAAACTGTTTTTT; CDR3: CASSIEDGDSEKLFF
V: TRBV5-1; J: TRBJ2-7; length: 14; D: TRBD1; size: .; DNA: TGCGCCAGCAGCAACGGGACAGGGGGCTACGAGCAGTACTTC; CDR3: CASSNGTGGYEQYF
V: TRBV9; J: TRBJ2-7; length: 13; D: .; size: .; DNA: TGTGCCAGCAGCCCCCGGATGGAGGGGGAGCAGTACTTC; CDR3: CASSPRMEGEQYF
V: TRBV4-3; J: TRBJ2-1; length: 17; D: TRBD2; size: .; DNA: TGCGCCAGCAGCCAATCAGGGGATGGTAGGACTAGCGGTGAGCAGTTCTTC; CDR3: CASSQSGDGRTSGEQFF
V: TRBV7-2; J: TRBJ2-7; length: 12; D: .; size: once; DNA: TGTGCCAGCAGCTTATTAGGGAGCGAGCAGTACTTC; CDR3: CASSLLGSEQYF
V: TRBV6-6; J: TRBJ2-7; length: 14; D: .; size: .; DNA: TGTGCCAGCAGTTATTTCGACAGCGCCTACGAGCAGTACTTC; CDR3: CASSYFDSAYEQYF
V: TRBV18; J: TRBJ1-1; length: 13; D: .; size: .; DNA: TGTGCCAGCTCACCTATCAGGGAAACTGAAGCTTTCTTT; CDR3: CASSPIRETEAFF
V: TRBV13; J: TRBJ2-1; length: 16; D: TRBD1; size: .; DNA: TGTGCCAGCAGCCCAGGGGGCACAGGGGGACGACATGAGCAGTTCTTC; CDR3: CASSPGGTGGRHEQFF
V: TRBV27; J: TRBJ2-2; length: 15; D: .; size: .; DNA: TGTGCCAGCAGCTCGACGACCGATCGGGCCGGGGAGCTGTTTTTT; CDR3: CASSSTTDRAGELFF
V: TRBV5-6; J: TRBJ1-6; length: 15; D: .; size: .; DNA: TGTGCCAGCAGCTTGGTTGGCAGGGGAAATTCACCCCTCCACTTT; CDR3: CASSLVGRGNSPLHF